These 14 T cell receptor beta chains came from one sample sequenced in a study of T cells in women clearing cervical HPV infection. Assay used: immunoSEQ multiplex PCR; TCRdb lists only in-frame clones, some missing. The table lists about 41,000 clones, with 7% to 8.5% in the top ten. The sequencing input was blood buffy coat. The receptors were gathered from a woman between 18 and 75 years old with a cervical HPV16 infection that either progressed to CIN3+ or cleared (not recorded which).

In regard to this clone: The read stops 3 residues short of the end of the CDR3; the missing end is completed from the germline J gene. This chain links TRBV6-7 with TRBJ1-2; possibly TRBD1 for D (6 bases). TRBV6-7 is marked as an open reading frame, function uncertain. Trimming removed 5 bases at V and 3 bases at J, with 13 bases between. The CDR3 length is 14 residues. Incomplete CDR3 DNA: TGTGCCAGCAGTCCCCGGACAGCCTACTATGGC. It is translated as CASSPRTAYYG. The CDR3 in its entirety is CASSPRTAYYGYTF.

Comment on this clone: The missing CDR3 end, 3 residues past where the read stops, is filled in from the germline J gene. This sequence joins TRBV20-1 and TRBJ2-4, with TRBD2 matching 12 bases. Germline V CDR1 and CDR2: DFQATT, SNEGSKA (reference sequence). With 6 bases clipped from V and 6 bases from J, the junction kept 9 bases outside the gene matches. CDR3 size: 15 residues. The CDR3 reads CSARLTSGGGNIQYF. The covered CDR3 bases are TGCAGTGCCCGTTTGACTAGCGGGGGCGGAAACATT.

Turning to this clone: The CDR3 extends 3 residues past the end of the read, so its final part is completed from the germline J gene. The genes are TRBV11-2 and TRBJ2-2; D is ambiguous. V dropped 6 bases and J dropped 0 bases, with 8 bases sitting between them. Per the germline V gene, CDR1 is SGHAT and CDR2 is FQNNGV. This CDR3 has 14 residues. The sequenced part of the CDR3 DNA is TGTGCCAGCAGAGTAGCTACGAACACCGGGGAG. Its translation is CASRVATNTGE. The entire CDR3 protein is CASRVATNTGELFF.

About this clone: The CDR3 end falls 3 residues outside the read, so it is completed with the germline J gene. V is TRBV20-1 and J is TRBJ2-1; D is undetermined. The ends were cut back, 2 bases at V and 3 bases at J, with 14 bases in the middle. Germline CDR1 is DFQATT and CDR2 is SNEGSKA (reference sequence). This CDR3 spans 15 amino acids. CDR3 DNA, as far as it was read: TGCAGTGCTAGACTCCGCCGCGGCTTCTACAATGAG. Its protein product is CSARLRRGFYNE. The full CDR3 sequence reads CSARLRRGFYNEQFF.

Notes on this clone: With the read ending 3 residues before the CDR3 end, the germline J gene is used to fill in that end. The chain combines TRBV7-2 with TRBJ2-1; 11 nucleotides align to TRBD2. Germline assignment: CDR1 SGHTA and CDR2 FQGNSA. The length of the CDR3 is 15 residues. The junction had 8 bases not matched to a gene; V was cut back by 4 bases and J by 9 bases. The CDR3 loop reads CASSSTSGRYGEQFF. CDR3 DNA (partial): TGTGCCAGCAGCTCTACTAGCGGGAGATATGGTGAG.

Comment on this clone: The read stops 3 residues short of the end of the CDR3; the missing end is completed from the germline J gene. The gene calls are TRBV29-1 and TRBJ1-1; 7 bases match TRBD1. The CDR3 length is 14 residues. With V trimmed by 4 bases and J by 1 base, 6 bases remained unmatched. Germline CDR1 is SQVTM and CDR2 is ANQGSEA. The CDR3 bases that were read are TGCAGCGTTGCCCGGGACAGTGCGAACACTGAA. Its translation is CSVARDSANTE. The entire CDR3 is CSVARDSANTEAFF. Together with reference TRBV29-1 and TRBJ1-1, the CDR3 gives the full variable domain: SAVISQKPSRDICQRGTSLTIQCQVDSQVTMMFWYRQQPGQSLTLIATANQGSEATYESGFVIDKFPISRPNLTFSTLTVSNMSPEDSSIYLCSVARDSANTEAFFGQGTRLTVV.

Concerning this clone itself: The read terminates 3 residues ahead of where the CDR3 ends, so the germline J gene completes it. This sequence joins TRBV6-2 or TRBV6-3 and TRBJ2-5; tentatively, D is TRBD2 (6 bases). The CDR3 sequence is 13 residues long. The V end was cut by 4 bases, the J end by 3 bases, with 9 bases between. The germline gives CDR1 MNHEY, CDR2 SVGEGT. The sequenced CDR3 bases are TGTGCCAGCAGTTGGGCGGGGAAAGAGACC. This codes for CASSWAGKET. The full CDR3 sequence reads CASSWAGKETQYF.

Concerning this clone itself: The read stops 3 residues short of the end of the CDR3; the missing end is completed from the germline J gene. V and J are TRBV7-8 and TRBJ2-2; 9 nucleotides agree with TRBD1. This CDR3 region has 15 residues. V lost 5 bases, J lost 6 bases, and 7 bases stayed unmatched. Germline V gives CDR1 SGHVS, CDR2 FQNEAQ. CDR3 loop: CASSHWDREAGELFF. Partial CDR3 DNA: TGTGCCAGCAGCCATTGGGACAGGGAAGCCGGGGAG.

A note on this clone: The read gets to within 3 residues of the CDR3 end, and the germline J gene fills in the rest. The chain carries TRBV12-3 or TRBV12-4 and TRBJ1-1, with 9 nucleotides matching TRBD1. The CDR3 totals 17 residues. V shed 6 bases and J 3 bases; nucleotides not matched to a gene: 14. This CDR3 reads CASSAAGQGRGHTEAFF. CDR3 bases read: TGTGCCAGCAGCGCTGCGGGACAGGGTCGCGGGCACACTGAA.

Remarks on this clone: The read terminates 3 residues ahead of where the CDR3 ends, so the germline J gene completes it. This chain links TRBV25-1 with TRBJ2-3, with 7 nucleotides matching TRBD1. V was pared by 5 bases and J by 1 base, with 6 bases of the junction left unmatched. Per germline, CDR1 MGHDK and CDR2 SYGVNS. The CDR3 consists of 15 residues. The CDR3 loop is CASSIPGGGTDTQYF. CDR3 bases read: TGTGCCAGCAGTATCCCAGGGGGAGGCACAGATACG.

A note on this clone: Sequencing ends 3 residues short of the CDR3 end; the germline J gene provides the rest. V is TRBV25-1 and J is TRBJ2-5; D is unclear. Germline V gene sequence: CDR1 MGHDK, CDR2 SYGVNS. Trimming stripped 3 bases from V and 2 bases from J, with 7 bases between. The CDR3 length is 13 residues. The part of the CDR3 DNA that was read is TGTGCCAGCAGTGACGCGGTTCAAGAGACC. This gives the protein CASSDAVQET. The full CDR3 sequence reads CASSDAVQETQYF. The variable domain in full, completed from reference TRBV25-1 and TRBJ2-5, reads EADIYQTPRYLVIGTGKKITLECSQTMGHDKMYWYQQDPGMELHLIHYSYGVNSTEKGDLSSESTVSRIRTEHFPLTLESARPSHTSQYLCASSDAVQETQYFGPGTRLLVL.

Remarks on this clone: The read ends 3 residues early relative to the CDR3; the germline J gene fills the gap. The chain is built from TRBV5-4 and TRBJ1-5, with 9 bases that match TRBD1. CDR3 length equals 15 residues. J gave up 2 bases and V 0 bases, and 0 bases lay outside the gene matches. The germline CDR1 and CDR2 sequences are SGHNT and YYREEE (reference sequence). The covered CDR3 bases are TGTGCCAGCAGCTTGGGGACAGGGGGCAATCAGCCC. Translated: CASSLGTGGNQP. The complete CDR3 protein is CASSLGTGGNQPQHF.

Comments on this clone: Read coverage stops 3 residues before the CDR3 terminus; the germline J gene supplies the remainder. J is TRBJ1-1 and V is TRBV19; TRBD1 matches at 8 bases. There are 14 residues in the CDR3. Germline V lookup: CDR1 LNHDA, CDR2 SQIVND (reference sequence). The V segment lost 5 bases and the J segment 0 bases; nucleotides outside the gene matches: 2. The part of the CDR3 DNA that was read is TGTGCCAGTAGTCCGGGACAGGTGAACACTGAA. Translating it yields CASSPGQVNTE. From start to end, the CDR3 is CASSPGQVNTEAFF.

Concerning this clone: The read stops 3 residues short of the end of the CDR3; the missing end is completed from the germline J gene. The chain has TRBV4-1 and TRBJ2-3, with 7 bases aligning to TRBD1. Germline assignment: CDR1 MGHRA and CDR2 YSYEKL. The CDR3 consists of 13 residues. With V trimmed by 4 bases and J by 4 bases, 2 bases remained unmatched. Partial CDR3 DNA: TGCGCCAGCAGCCGTACAGGGGCAGATACG. Its translation: CASSRTGADT. The CDR3 as a whole reads CASSRTGADTQYF.